This T cell receptor beta chain was sequenced in a study of graft-versus-host responses after intestinal transplantation. Study-wide results and limits: GvH clones were found in recipient marrow; some appeared first in ileum or blood.

The CDR3 loop spans 19 amino acids. In germline, CDR1 is SNHLY, CDR2 FYNNEI. Trimming removed 1 base from V and 0 bases from J; junction bases left unmatched: 11. Notes on this clone: Antigen: not known.

Profiled with immunoSEQ multiplex PCR; TCRdb holds only in-frame clones, not every one. The sample lists approximately 81,000 clones, roughly 87% occurring once. The specimen comprised unstimulated CD8+ T cells sorted from spleen or lymph node cells, sampled before transplant. This TCR was recovered from a human donor who was the organ donor for an intestinal transplant. The chain combines TRBV2 with TRBJ2-3; the match to TRBD2 covers 9 bases. This chain's CDR3 is CASSEGLAGPTSSTDTQYF. Here the CDR3 DNA reads TGTGCCAGCAGTGAAGGGCTAGCGGGGCCAACCTCTAGCACAGATACGCAGTATTTT.